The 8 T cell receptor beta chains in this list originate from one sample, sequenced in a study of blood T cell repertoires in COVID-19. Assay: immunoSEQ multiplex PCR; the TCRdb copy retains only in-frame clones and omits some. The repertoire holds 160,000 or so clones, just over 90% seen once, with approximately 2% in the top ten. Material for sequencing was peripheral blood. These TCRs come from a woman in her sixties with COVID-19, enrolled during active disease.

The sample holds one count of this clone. DNA for the CDR3: TGTGCCATCAGTGAGTCGTACGACCGGGACAGTAACACCGGGGAGCTGTTTTTT. Amino acids: CAISESYDRDSNTGELFF. The J gene is TRBJ2-2, the V gene TRBV10-3, with 7 bases lining up with TRBD1. Trimming removed 0 bases from V and 2 bases from J; junction bases left unmatched: 9. CDR3 length equals 18 residues. The germline gives CDR1 ENHRY, CDR2 SYGVKD.

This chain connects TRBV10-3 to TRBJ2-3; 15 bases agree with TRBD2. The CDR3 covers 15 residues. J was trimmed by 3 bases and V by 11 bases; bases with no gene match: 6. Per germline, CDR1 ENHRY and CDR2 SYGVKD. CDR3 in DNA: TGTGCCCACGGACTAGCGGGGGGGTTTACAGATACGCAGTATTTT. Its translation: CAHGLAGGFTDTQYF.

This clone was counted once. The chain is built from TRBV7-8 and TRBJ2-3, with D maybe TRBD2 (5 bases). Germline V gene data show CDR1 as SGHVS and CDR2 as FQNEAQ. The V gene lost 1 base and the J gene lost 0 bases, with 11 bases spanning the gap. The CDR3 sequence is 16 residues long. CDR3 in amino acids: CASSLVSGRSTDTQYF. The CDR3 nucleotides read TGTGCCAGCAGCTTAGTCTCGGGAAGAAGCACAGATACGCAGTATTTT.

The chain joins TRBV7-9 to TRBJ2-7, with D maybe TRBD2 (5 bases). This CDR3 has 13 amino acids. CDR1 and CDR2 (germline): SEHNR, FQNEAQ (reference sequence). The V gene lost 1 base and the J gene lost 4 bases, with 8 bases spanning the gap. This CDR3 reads CASSLVSGYEQYF. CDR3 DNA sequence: TGTGCCAGCAGCTTAGTATCGGGATACGAGCAGTACTTC.

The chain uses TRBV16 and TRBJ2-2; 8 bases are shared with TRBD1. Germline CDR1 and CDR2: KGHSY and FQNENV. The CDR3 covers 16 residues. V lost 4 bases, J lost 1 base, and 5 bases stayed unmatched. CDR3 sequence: CASSPQTGENTGELFF. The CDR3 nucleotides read TGTGCCAGCAGCCCCCAGACAGGGGAGAACACCGGGGAGCTGTTTTTT.

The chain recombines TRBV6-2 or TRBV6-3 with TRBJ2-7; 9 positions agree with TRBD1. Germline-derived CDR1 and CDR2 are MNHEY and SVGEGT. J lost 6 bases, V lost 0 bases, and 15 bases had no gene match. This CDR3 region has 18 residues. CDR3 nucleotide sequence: TGTGCCAGCAGTTACTCGTCCCGGCGGGACAGGGTTTATCTCGAGCAGTACTTC. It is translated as CASSYSSRRDRVYLEQYF.

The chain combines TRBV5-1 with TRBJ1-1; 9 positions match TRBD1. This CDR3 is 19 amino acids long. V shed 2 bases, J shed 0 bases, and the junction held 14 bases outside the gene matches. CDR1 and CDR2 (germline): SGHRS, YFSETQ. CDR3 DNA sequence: TGCGCCAGCAGCTTAGGGCGACCCGGGACAGGGAGGATGAACACTGAAGCTTTCTTT. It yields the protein CASSLGRPGTGRMNTEAFF.

CDR3 sequence: CASSVLIRGLRRAMNGYTF. CDR3 coding DNA: TGTGCCAGCAGCGTACTGATTAGGGGGCTACGCAGGGCTATGAATGGCTACACCTTC. This chain uses TRBV7-9 with TRBJ1-2, with 7 bases aligning to TRBD1. From germline, CDR1 is SEHNR and CDR2 FQNEAQ (reference sequence). CDR3 length equals 19 residues. Trimming removed 5 bases from V and 6 bases from J; junction bases left unmatched: 24.